The TCR beta chain described here comes from a study of cytomegalovirus exposure and HLA in healthy donors. Study-wide results and limits: Most of the TCR beta V segments (in an earlier analysis) were productive either about 90% or about 30% of the time.

Donors were ostensibly healthy at sampling, although undocumented immune exposures were probable. As regards this clone: The antigen is unknown. One junction end does not reproduce the germline sequence, and a read error may be involved.

The study ran its PCR with 60 Vbeta and 13 Jbeta primers. Profiled with immunoSEQ multiplex PCR; TCRdb holds only in-frame clones, not every one. The sample has 65,000 to 90,000 clones, around 86% seen once. The sequence was collected from a woman aged 25 to 39 in good health and CMV-seronegative. The sample taken for sequencing was PBMCs.

The CDR3 loop reads CASGIVTSGACEQYF. As DNA, the CDR3 is TGTGCCAGTGGTATAGTGACTAGCGGAGCCTGCGAGCAGTACTTC. V is TRBV19 and J is TRBJ2-7, with 9 nucleotides matching TRBD2. This CDR3 spans 15 amino acids. Looked up from germline, CDR1 is LNHDA and CDR2 is SQIVND (reference sequence).